The clone carrying this T cell receptor (beta chain) has a handful of counts. Other nucleotide sequences in the sample specify the same CDR3. In germline, CDR1 is SGHAT, CDR2 FQDESV (reference sequence). The CDR3 spans 14 residues. J lost 5 bases, V lost 3 bases, and 1 base had no gene match. The record originates from a study of blood T cell repertoires in COVID-19. Study at large: Samples of COVID-19 (acute and convalescent) were obtained from the United States, Italy and Spain. Sources were T cells, B-cell-depleted T cells, or PBMCs; the material itself was cDNA or gDNA.

In the original workflow: Reference gene primer amplification gave nucleated cell count estimates. Sequenced by immunoSEQ multiplex PCR; TCRdb stores in-frame clones only, minus some. That table furnishes V, J and clone size, whereas the DNA furnished D and trimming. The sample shows approximately 60,000 clones, 70% to 85% of them seen only once. The material sequenced was peripheral blood. The sequence came from an elderly woman with active or convalescent COVID-19. This chain joins TRBV11-1 and TRBJ1-6; 7 positions agree with TRBD1. The CDR3 loop is CASSLTGNNSPLHF. CDR3 bases: TGTGCCAGCAGCTTGACAGGGAATAATTCACCCCTCCACTTT.